Given below is one T cell receptor (beta chain) in context. Antigen specificity is unknown. This sample is part of a study of post-analysis software for immune sequencing data. Study-level points and caveats: The five TRBV segments detected at higher frequency in patients than in controls included TRBV5-6, TRBV5-1 and TRBV20-1.

Germline CDR1 MDHEN, CDR2 SYDVKM. This CDR3 has 14 residues. V was pared by 3 bases and J by 5 bases, with 13 bases between. The authors incorporated unique molecular identifiers into the TCR beta cDNA libraries. TCRdb ran MiXCR on the PCR reads and lists one entry per CDR3 protein. The sample lists some 800,000 distinct CDR3 sequences, 40% to 55% occurring once. Sample: blood. The sequence derives from a girl aged 5-17 years with multiple sclerosis. The chain combines TRBV28 with TRBJ2-5; perhaps TRBD2 as D (6 bases). The CDR3 here is CASSFRGIVETQYF. CDR3 DNA: TGTGCCAGCAGTTTTCGGGGGATCGTGGAGACCCAGTACTTC.